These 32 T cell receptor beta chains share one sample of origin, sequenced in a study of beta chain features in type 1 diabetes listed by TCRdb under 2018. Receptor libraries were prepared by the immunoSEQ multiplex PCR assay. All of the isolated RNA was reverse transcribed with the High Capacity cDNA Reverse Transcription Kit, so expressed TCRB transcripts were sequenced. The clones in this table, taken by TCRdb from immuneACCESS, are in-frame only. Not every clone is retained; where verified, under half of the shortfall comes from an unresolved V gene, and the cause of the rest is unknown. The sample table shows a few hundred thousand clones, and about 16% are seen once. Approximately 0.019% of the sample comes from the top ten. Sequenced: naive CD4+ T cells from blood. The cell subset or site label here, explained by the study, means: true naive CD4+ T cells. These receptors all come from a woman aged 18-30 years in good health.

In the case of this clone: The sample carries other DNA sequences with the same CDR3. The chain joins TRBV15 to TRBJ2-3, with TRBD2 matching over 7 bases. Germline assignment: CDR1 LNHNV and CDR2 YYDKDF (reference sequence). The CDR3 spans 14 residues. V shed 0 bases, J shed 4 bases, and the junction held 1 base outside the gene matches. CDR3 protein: CATSRDGGADTQYF. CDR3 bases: TGTGCCACCAGCAGAGATGGGGGGGCAGATACGCAGTATTTT.

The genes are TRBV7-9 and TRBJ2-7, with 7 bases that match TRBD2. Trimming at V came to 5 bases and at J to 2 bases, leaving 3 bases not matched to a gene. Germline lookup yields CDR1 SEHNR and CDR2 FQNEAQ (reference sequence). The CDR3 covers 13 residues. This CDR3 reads CASSPGGTYEQYF. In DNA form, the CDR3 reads TGTGCCAGCAGCCCCGGGGGGACCTACGAGCAGTACTTC.

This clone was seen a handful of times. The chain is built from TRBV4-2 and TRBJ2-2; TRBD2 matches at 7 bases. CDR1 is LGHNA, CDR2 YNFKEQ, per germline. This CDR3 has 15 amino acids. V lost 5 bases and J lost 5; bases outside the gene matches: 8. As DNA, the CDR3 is TGTGCCAGCAGCTTTTCTAGCGGAGAAACCGGGGAGCTGTTTTTT. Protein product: CASSFSSGETGELFF.

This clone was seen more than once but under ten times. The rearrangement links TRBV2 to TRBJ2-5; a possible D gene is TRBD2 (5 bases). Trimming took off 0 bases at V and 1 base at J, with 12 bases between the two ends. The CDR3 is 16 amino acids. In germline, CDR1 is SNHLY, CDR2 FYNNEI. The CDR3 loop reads CASSEALSRAQETQYF. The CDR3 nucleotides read TGTGCCAGCAGTGAAGCGCTGTCGCGGGCCCAAGAGACCCAGTACTTC.

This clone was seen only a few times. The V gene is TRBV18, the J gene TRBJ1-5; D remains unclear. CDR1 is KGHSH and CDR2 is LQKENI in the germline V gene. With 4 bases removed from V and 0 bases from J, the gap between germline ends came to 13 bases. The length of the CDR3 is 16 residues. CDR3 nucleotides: TGTGCCAGCTCACGGGTAGGGAGTCTTAGCAATCAGCCCCAGCATTTT. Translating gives CASSRVGSLSNQPQHF.

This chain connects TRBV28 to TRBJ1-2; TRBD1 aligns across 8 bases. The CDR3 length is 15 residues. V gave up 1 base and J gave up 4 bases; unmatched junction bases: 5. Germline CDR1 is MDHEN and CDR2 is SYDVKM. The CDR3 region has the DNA TGTGCCAGCAGTTTATTTGGACAGGGAGGCTATGGCTACACCTTC. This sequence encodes CASSLFGQGGYGYTF.

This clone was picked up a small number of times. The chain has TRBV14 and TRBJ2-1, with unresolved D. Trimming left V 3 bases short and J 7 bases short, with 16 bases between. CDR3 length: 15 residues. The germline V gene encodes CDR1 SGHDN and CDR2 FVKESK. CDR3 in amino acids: CASSQGDRAVNEQFF. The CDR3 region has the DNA TGTGCCAGCAGCCAGGGCGACCGTGCCGTTAATGAGCAGTTCTTC.

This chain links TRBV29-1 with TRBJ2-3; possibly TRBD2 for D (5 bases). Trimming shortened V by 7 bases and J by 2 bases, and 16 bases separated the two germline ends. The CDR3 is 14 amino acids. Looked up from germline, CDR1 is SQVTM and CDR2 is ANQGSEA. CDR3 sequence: CSGRDWTSTDTQYF. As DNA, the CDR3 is TGCAGCGGTCGAGACTGGACTTCCACAGATACGCAGTATTTT.

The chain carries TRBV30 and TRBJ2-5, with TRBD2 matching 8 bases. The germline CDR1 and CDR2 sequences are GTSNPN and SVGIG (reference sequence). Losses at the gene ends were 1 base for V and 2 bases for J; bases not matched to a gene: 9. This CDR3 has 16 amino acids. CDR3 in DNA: TGTGCCTGGAGTGAGGGACCTGCGGGAGGACAAGAGACCCAGTACTTC. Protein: CAWSEGPAGGQETQYF.

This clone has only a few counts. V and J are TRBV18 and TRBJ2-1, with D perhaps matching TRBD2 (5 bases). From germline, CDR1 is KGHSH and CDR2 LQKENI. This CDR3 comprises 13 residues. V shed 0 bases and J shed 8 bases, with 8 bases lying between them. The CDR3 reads CASSPPARDEQFF. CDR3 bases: TGTGCCAGCTCACCACCGGCGAGGGATGAGCAGTTCTTC.

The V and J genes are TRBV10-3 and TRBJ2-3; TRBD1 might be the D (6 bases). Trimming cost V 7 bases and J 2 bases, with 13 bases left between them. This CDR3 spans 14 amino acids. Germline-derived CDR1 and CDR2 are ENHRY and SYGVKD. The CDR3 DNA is TGTGCCATCAAACAGTGGGGGCTCACAGATACGCAGTATTTT. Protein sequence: CAIKQWGLTDTQYF.

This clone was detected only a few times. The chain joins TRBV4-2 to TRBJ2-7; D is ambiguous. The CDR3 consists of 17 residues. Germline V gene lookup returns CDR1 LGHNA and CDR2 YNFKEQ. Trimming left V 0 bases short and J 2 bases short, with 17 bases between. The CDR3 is CASSQDLPLRNPYEQYF. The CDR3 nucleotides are TGTGCCAGCAGCCAAGATCTCCCCCTCAGGAATCCCTACGAGCAGTACTTC.

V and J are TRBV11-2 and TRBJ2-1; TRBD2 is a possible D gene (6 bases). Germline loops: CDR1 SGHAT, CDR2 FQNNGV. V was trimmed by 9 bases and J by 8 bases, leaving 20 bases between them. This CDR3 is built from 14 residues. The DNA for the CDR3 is TGTGCCAGTCGGCGGGCTAGCGATTACGATGAGCAGTTCTTC. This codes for CASRRASDYDEQFF.

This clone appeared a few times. The DNA of the CDR3 is TGTGCCAGCACCCGACTAGCGGAGAGCACCGGGGAGCTGTTTTTT. Its protein is CASTRLAESTGELFF. The rearrangement links TRBV2 to TRBJ2-2; TRBD2 matches 9 bases. V shed 7 bases and J 4 bases; nucleotides not matched to a gene: 7. CDR3 size: 15 residues. The germline V gene has CDR1 SNHLY and CDR2 FYNNEI.

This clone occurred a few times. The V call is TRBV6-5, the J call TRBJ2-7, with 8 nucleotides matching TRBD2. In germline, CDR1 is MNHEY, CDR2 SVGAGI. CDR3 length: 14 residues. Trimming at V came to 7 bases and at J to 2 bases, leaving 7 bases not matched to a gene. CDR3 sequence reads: CASNAAGDPYEQYF. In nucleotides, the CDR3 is TGTGCCAGCAACGCAGCGGGAGATCCCTACGAGCAGTACTTC.

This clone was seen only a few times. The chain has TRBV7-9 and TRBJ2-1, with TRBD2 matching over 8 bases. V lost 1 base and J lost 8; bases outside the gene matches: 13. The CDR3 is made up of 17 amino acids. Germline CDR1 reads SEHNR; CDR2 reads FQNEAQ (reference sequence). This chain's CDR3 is CASSLDRLASVLDEQFF. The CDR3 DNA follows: TGTGCCAGCAGCTTAGATCGACTAGCGTCCGTACTCGATGAGCAGTTCTTC. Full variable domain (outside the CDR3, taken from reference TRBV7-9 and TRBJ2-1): DTGVSQNPRHKITKRGQNVTFRCDPISEHNRLYWYRQTLGQGPEFLTYFQNEAQLEKSRLLSDRFSAERPKGSFSTLEIQRTEQGDSAMYLCASSLDRLASVLDEQFFGPGTRLTVL.

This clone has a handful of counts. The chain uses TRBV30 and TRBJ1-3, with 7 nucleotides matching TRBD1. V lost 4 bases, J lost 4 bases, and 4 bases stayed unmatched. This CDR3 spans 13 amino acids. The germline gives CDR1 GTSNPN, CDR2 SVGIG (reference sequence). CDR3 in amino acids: CAWMTGPGNTIYF. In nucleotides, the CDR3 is TGTGCCTGGATGACAGGGCCAGGAAACACCATATATTTT.

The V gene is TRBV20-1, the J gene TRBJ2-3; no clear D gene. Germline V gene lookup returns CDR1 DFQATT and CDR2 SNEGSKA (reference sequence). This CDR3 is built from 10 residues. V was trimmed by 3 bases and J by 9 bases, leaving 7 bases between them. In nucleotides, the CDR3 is TGCAGTGCTAGGAAGCCAACGCAGTATTTT. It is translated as CSARKPTQYF.

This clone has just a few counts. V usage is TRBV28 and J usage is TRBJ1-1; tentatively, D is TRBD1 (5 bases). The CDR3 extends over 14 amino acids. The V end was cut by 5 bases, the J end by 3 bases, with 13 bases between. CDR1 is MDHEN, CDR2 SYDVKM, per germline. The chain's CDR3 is CASSPPQGDTEAFF. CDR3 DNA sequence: TGTGCCAGCAGTCCTCCCCAGGGTGACACTGAAGCTTTCTTT.

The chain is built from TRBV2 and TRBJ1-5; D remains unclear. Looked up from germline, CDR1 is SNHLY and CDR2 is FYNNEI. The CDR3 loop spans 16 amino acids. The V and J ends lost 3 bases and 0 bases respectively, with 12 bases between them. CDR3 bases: TGTGCCAGCAGTGACAGGTACTCCTATAGCAATCAGCCCCAGCATTTT. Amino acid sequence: CASSDRYSYSNQPQHF. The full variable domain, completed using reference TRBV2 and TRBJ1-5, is EPEVTQTPSHQVTQMGQEVILRCVPISNHLYFYWYRQILGQKVEFLVSFYNNEISEKSEIFDDQFSVERPDGSNFTLKIRSTKLEDSAMYFCASSDRYSYSNQPQHFGDGTRLSIL.

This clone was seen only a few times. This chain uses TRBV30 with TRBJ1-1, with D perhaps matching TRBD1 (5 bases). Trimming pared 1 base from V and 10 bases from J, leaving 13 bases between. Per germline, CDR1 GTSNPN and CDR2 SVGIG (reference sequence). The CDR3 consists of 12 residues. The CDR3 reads CAWSDQGLIAFF. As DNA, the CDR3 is TGTGCCTGGAGTGACCAGGGACTGATAGCTTTCTTT.

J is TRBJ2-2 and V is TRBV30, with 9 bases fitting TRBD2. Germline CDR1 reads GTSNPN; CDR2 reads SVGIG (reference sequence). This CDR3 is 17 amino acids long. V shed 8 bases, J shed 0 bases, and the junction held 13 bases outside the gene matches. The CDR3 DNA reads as TGTGCCCGAATTCCCGGGACTAGCATCACGAACACCGGGGAGCTGTTTTTT. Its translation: CARIPGTSITNTGELFF.

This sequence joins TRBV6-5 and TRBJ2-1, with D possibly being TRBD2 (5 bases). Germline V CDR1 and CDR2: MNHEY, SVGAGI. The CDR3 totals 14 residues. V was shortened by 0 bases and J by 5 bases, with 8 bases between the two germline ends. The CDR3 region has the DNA TGTGCCAGCAGTTACTCGTACGGGAACAATGAGCAGTTCTTC. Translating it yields CASSYSYGNNEQFF.

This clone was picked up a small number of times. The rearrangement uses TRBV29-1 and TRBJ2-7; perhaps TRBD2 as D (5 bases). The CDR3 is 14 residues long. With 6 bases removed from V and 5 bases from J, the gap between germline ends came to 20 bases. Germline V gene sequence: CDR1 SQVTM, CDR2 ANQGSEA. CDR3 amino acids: CSVELQLGRDEQYF. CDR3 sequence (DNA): TGCAGCGTCGAACTTCAACTTGGGCGGGACGAGCAGTACTTC.

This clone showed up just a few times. The CDR3 spells CSVEVPSGRAREQFF. Here the CDR3 DNA reads TGCAGCGTTGAAGTCCCTAGCGGGAGGGCACGGGAGCAGTTCTTC. V and J are TRBV29-1 and TRBJ2-1; 12 bases match TRBD2. The CDR3 is made up of 15 amino acids. V lost 1 base and J lost 10; bases outside the gene matches: 8. Germline lookup yields CDR1 SQVTM and CDR2 ANQGSEA.

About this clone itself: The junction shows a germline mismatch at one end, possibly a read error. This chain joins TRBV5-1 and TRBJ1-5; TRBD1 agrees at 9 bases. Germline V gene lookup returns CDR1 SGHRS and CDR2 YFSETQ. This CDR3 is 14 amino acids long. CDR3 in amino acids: CASSLGQGKQPQHF. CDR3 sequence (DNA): TGCGCCAGCAGCCTGGGACAGGGCAAACAGCCCCAGCATTTT.

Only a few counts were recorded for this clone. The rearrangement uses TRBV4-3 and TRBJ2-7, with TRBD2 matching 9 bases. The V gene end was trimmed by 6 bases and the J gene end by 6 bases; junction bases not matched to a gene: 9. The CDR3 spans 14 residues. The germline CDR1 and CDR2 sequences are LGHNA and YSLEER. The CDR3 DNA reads TGCGCCAGCAGACCCGTAGCGGGAGAGGGCGAGCAGTACTTC. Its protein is CASRPVAGEGEQYF.

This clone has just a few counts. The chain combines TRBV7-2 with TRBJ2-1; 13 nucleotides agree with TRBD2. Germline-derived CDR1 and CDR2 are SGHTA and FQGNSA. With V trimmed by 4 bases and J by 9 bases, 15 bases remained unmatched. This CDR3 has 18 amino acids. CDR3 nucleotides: TGTGCCAGCAGCTCCCGCACCTTACTAGCGGGAGGGCGGGGTGAGCAGTTCTTC. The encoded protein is CASSSRTLLAGGRGEQFF.

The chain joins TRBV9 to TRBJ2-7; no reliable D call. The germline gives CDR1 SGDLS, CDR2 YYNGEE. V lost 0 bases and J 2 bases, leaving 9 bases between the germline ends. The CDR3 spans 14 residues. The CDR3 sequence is CASSVDGATYEQYF. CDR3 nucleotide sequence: TGTGCCAGCAGCGTAGACGGAGCTACCTACGAGCAGTACTTC.

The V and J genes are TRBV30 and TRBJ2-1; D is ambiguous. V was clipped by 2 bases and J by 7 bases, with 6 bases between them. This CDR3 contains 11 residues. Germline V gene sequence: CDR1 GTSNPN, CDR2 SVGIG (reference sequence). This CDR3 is CAWSRVNEQFF. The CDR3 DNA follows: TGTGCCTGGAGTAGAGTAAATGAGCAGTTCTTC.

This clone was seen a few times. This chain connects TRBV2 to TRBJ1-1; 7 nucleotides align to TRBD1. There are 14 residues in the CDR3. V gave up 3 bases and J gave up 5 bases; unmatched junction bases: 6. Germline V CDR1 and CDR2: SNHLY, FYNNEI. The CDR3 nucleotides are TGTGCCAGCAGTGAGAACAGGGGAGTTACTGAAGCTTTCTTT. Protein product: CASSENRGVTEAFF.

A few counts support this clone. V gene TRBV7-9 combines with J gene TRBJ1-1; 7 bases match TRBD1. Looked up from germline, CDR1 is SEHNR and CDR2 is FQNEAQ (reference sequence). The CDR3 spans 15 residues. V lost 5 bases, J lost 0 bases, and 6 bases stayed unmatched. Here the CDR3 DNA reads TGTGCCAGCAGCCTACAGGGGCAGATGAACACTGAAGCTTTCTTT. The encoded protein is CASSLQGQMNTEAFF.